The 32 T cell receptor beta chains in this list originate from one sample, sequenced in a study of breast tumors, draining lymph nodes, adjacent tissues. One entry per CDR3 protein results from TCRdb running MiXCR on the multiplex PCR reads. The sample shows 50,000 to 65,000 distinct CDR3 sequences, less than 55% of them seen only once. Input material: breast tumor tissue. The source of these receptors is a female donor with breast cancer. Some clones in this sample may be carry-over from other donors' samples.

CDR3 coding DNA: TGTACTAACAGTGGGGACACCGGGGAGCTGTTTTTT. It codes for CTNSGDTGELFF. The chain joins TRBV6-4 to TRBJ2-2; D remains ambiguous. The CDR3 has 12 amino acids. Germline loops: CDR1 MRHNA, CDR2 SNTAGT.

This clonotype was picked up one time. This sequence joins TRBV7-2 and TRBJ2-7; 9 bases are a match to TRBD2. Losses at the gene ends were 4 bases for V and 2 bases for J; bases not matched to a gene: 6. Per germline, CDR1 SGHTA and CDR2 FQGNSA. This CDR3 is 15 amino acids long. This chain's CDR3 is CASSSSSGTTYEQYF. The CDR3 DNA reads TGTGCCAGCAGCTCGTCTAGCGGGACAACCTACGAGCAGTACTTC.

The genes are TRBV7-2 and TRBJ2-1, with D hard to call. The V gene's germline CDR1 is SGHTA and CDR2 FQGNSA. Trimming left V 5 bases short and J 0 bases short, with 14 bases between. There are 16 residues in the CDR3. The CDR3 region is CASSPLWSSSYNEQFF. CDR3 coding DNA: TGTGCCAGCAGCCCACTCTGGTCGAGCTCCTACAATGAGCAGTTCTTC. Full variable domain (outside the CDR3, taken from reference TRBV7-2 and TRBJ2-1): GAGVSQSPSNKVTEKGKDVELRCDPISGHTALYWYRQSLGQGLEFLIYFQGNSAPDKSGLPSDRFSAERTGGSVSTLTIQRTQQEDSAVYLCASSPLWSSSYNEQFFGPGTRLTVL.

The CDR3 protein is CSARRQGSSYNEQFF. The DNA of the CDR3 is TGCAGTGCTAGACGGCAGGGGAGCTCCTACAATGAGCAGTTCTTC. J is TRBJ2-1 and V is TRBV20-1, with a tentative D call TRBD1 (6 bases). The V gene's germline CDR1 is DFQATT and CDR2 SNEGSKA (reference sequence). Trimming took 2 bases from V and 0 from J, leaving 11 bases between them. The CDR3 covers 15 residues.

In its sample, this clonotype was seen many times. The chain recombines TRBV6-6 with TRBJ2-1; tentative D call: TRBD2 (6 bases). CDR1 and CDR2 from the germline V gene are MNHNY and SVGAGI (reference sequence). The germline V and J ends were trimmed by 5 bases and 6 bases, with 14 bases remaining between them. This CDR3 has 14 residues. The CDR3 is CASSHVWGVNEQFF. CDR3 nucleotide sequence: TGTGCCAGCAGTCACGTTTGGGGGGTCAATGAGCAGTTCTTC.

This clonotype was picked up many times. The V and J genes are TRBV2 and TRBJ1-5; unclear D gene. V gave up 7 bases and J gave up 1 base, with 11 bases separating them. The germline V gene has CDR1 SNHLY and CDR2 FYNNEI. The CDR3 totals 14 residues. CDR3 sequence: CASTMVESNQPQHF. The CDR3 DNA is TGTGCCAGCACCATGGTGGAGAGCAATCAGCCCCAGCATTTT.

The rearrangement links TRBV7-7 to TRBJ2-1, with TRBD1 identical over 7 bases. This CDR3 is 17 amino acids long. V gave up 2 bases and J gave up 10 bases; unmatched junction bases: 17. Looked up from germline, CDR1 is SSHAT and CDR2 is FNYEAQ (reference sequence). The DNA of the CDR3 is TGTGCCAGCAGCTTAAAGGGGGACAGTTTCTTCTTAGGGGAGCAGTTCTTC. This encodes CASSLKGDSFFLGEQFF.

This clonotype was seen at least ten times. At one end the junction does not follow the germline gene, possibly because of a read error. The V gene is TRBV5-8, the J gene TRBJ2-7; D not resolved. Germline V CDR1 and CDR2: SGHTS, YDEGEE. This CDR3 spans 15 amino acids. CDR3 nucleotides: TGTGCCAGCAGCTTGGCCATAGGGCAAAGCCACGAGCAGTACTTT. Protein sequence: CASSLAIGQSHEQYF.

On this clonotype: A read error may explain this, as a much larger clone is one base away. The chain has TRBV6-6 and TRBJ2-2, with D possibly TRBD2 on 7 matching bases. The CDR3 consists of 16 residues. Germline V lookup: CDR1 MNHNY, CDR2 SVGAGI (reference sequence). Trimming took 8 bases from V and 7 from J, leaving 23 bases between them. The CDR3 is CASGPIFGGPSGELFF. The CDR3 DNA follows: TGTGCCAGCGGGCCTATCTTCGGGGGGCCGAGCGGGGAGCTGTTTTTT.

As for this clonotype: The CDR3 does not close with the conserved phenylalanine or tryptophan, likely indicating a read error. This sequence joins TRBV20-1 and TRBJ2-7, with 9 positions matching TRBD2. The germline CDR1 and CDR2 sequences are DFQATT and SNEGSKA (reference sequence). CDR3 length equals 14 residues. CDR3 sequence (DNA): TGCGGTGCTGGGTGGTCGGCGGGAGGGTATGAGCAGTACTCC. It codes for CGAGWSAGGYEQYS.

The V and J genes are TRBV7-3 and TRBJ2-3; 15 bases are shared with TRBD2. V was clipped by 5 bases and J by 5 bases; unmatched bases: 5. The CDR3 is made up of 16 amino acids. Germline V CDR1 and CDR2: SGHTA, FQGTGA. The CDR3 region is CASSPEGLAGGDTQYF. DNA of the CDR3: TGTGCCAGCAGCCCCGAGGGACTAGCGGGAGGAGATACGCAGTATTTT.

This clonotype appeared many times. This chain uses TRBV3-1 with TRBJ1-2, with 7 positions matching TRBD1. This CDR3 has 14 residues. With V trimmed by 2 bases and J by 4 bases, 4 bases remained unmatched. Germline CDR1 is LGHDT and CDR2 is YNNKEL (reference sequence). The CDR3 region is CASSQSGDSYGYTF. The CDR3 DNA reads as TGTGCCAGCAGCCAATCGGGGGACAGCTATGGCTACACCTTC. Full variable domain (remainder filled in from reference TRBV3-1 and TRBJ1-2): DTAVSQTPKYLVTQMGNDKSIKCEQNLGHDTMYWYKQDSKKFLKIMFSYNNKELIINETVPNRFSPKSPDKAHLNLHINSLELGDSAVYFCASSQSGDSYGYTFGSGTRLTVV.

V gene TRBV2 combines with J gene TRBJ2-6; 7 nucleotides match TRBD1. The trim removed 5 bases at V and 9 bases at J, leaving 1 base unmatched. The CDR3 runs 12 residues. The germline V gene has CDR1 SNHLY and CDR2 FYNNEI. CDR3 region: CASSYRGNVLTF. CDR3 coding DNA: TGTGCCAGCAGTTACAGGGGCAACGTCCTGACTTTC.

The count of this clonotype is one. This CDR3 is CSARDRDRAETQYF. The CDR3 nucleotides are TGCAGTGCTAGAGACCGGGACAGGGCAGAGACCCAGTACTTC. This chain links TRBV20-1 with TRBJ2-5; 9 nucleotides line up with TRBD1. Germline CDR1 is DFQATT and CDR2 is SNEGSKA (reference sequence). Unmatched junction bases numbered 3, after V lost 0 bases and J lost 4 bases. The CDR3 is made up of 14 amino acids.

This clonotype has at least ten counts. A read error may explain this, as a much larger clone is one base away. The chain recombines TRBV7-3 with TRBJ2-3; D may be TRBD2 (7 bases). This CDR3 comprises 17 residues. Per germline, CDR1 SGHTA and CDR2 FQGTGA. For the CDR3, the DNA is TGTGCCAGCAGCATACAAGGAGGGGCGGGGGCCGCAGATCCGCAGTATTTT. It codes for CASSIQGGAGAADPQYF. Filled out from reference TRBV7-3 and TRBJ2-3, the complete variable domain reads GAGVSQTPSNKVTEKGKYVELRCDPISGHTALYWYRQSLGQGPEFLIYFQGTGAADDSGLPNDRFFAVRPEGSVSTLKIQRTERGDSAVYLCASSIQGGAGAADPQYFGPGTRLTVL.

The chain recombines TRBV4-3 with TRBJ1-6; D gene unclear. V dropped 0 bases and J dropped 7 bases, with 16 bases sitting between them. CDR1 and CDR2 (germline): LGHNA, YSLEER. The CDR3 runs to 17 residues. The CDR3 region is CASSQDPYGVRNSPLHF. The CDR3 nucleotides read TGCGCCAGCAGCCAAGACCCATACGGCGTGCGGAATTCACCCCTCCACTTT.

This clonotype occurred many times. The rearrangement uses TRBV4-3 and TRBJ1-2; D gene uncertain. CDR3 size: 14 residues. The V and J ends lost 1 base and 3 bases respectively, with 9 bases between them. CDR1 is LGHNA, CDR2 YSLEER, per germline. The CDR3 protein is CASSQGLRDYGYTF. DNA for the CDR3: TGCGCCAGCAGCCAAGGGCTACGGGACTATGGCTACACCTTC.

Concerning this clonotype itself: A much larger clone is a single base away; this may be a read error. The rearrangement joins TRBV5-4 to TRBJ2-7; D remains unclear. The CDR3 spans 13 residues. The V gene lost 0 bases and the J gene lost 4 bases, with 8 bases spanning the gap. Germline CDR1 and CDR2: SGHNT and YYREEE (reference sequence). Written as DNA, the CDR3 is TGTGCCAGCAGCTTGGTTGTGGCTTACGAGCAGTACTTC. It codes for CASSLVVAYEQYF.

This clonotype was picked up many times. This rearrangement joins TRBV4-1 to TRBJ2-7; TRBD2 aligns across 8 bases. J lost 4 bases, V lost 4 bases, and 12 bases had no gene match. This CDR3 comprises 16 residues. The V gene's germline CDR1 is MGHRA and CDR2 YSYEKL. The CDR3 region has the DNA TGCGCCAGCAGCCCGGACACTAGCGGATGGAAATACGAGCAGTACTTC. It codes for CASSPDTSGWKYEQYF.

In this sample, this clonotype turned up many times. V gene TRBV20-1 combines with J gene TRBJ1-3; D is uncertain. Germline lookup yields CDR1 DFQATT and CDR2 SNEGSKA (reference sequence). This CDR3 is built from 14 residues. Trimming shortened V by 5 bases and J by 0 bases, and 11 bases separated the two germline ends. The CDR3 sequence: CSAPLESSGNTIYF. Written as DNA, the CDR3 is TGCAGTGCTCCACTCGAGAGCTCTGGAAACACCATATATTTT.

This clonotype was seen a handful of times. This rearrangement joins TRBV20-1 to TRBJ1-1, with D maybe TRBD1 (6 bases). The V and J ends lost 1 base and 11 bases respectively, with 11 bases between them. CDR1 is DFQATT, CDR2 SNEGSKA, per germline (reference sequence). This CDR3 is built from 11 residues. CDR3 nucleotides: TGCAGTGCTAGAGGTACAGGGACGGCTTTCTTT. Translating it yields CSARGTGTAFF.

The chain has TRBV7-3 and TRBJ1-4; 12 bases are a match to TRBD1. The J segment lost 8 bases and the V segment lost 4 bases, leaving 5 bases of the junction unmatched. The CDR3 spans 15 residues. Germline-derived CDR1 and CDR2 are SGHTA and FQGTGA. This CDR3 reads CASSWDRGPGEKLFF. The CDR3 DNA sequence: TGTGCCAGCAGCTGGGACAGGGGGCCGGGGGAAAAACTGTTTTTT.

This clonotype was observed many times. The CDR3 DNA is TGTGCCAGCAGCCCGGGACTAGGGTTATACGAGCAGTACTTC. Translated, it gives CASSPGLGLYEQYF. The V call is TRBV6-5, the J call TRBJ2-7, with 8 bases matching TRBD2. The CDR3 loop spans 14 amino acids. The V and J ends lost 6 bases and 4 bases, in that order; junction bases with no gene match: 8. Germline CDR1 and CDR2: MNHEY and SVGAGI.

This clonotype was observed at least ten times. The CDR3 sequence is CASSQSARDWETQYF. The CDR3 bases are TGTGCCAGCAGCCAAAGCGCACGGGATTGGGAGACCCAGTACTTC. The chain joins TRBV11-1 to TRBJ2-5, with D possibly being TRBD2 (5 bases). V shed 5 bases and J shed 5 bases, with 18 bases lying between them. Germline V gives CDR1 SGHAT, CDR2 FQDESV (reference sequence). This CDR3 spans 15 amino acids.

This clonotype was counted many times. CDR3 bases: TGCGCCAGCAGCCAAGATCCCGGGGCGGGTCAGCCCCAGCATTTT. Its protein product is CASSQDPGAGQPQHF. The rearrangement uses TRBV4-1 and TRBJ1-5, with D maybe TRBD1 (5 bases). Per the germline V gene, CDR1 is MGHRA and CDR2 is YSYEKL. There are 15 residues in the CDR3. V shed 0 bases and J shed 6 bases, with 12 bases lying between them.

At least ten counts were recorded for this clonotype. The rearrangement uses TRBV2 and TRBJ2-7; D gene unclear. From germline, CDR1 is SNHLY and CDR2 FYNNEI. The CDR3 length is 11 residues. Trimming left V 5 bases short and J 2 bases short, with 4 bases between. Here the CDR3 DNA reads TGTGCCAGCAGTCGTACCTACGAGCAGTACTTC. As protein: CASSRTYEQYF.

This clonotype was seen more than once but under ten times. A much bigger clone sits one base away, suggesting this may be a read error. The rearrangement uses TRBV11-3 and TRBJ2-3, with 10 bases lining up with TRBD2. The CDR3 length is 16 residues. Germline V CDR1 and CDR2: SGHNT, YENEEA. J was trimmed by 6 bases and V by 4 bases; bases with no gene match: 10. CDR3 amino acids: CASSYGTSAVGDTQYF. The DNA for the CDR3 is TGTGCCAGCAGCTACGGGACTAGCGCGGTTGGGGATACGCAGTATTTT.

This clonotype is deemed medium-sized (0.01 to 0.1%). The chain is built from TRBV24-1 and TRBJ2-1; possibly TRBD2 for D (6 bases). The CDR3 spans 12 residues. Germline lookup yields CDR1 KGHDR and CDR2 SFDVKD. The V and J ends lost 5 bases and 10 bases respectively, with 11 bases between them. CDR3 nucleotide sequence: TGTGCCACCAGTGCACGGGCGGGGGAGCAGTTCTTC. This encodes CATSARAGEQFF.

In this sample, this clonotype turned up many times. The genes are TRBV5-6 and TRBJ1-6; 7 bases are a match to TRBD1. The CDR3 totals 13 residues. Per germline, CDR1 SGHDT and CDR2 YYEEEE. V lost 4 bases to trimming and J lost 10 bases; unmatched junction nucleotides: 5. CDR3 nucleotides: TGTGCCAGCAGCGATACAGGGGACTCACCCCTCCACTTT. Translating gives CASSDTGDSPLHF. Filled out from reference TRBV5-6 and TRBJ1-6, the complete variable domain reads DAGVTQSPTHLIKTRGQQVTLRCSPKSGHDTVSWYQQALGQGPQFIFQYYEEEERQRGNFPDRFSGHQFPNYSSELNVNALLLGDSALYLCASSDTGDSPLHFGNGTRLTVT.

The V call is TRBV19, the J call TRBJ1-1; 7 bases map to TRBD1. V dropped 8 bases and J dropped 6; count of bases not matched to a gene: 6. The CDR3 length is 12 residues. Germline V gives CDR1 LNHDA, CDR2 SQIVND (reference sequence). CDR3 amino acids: CASGTEYSEAFF. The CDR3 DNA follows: TGTGCCAGTGGGACAGAATACTCTGAAGCTTTCTTT.

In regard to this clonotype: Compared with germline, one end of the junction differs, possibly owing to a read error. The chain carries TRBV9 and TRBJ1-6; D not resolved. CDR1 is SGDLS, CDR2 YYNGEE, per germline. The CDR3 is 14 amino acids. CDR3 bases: TGTGCCAGCAGCCTAATTACAGAGAATTCGCCCCTCCCCTTT. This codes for CASSLITENSPLPF.

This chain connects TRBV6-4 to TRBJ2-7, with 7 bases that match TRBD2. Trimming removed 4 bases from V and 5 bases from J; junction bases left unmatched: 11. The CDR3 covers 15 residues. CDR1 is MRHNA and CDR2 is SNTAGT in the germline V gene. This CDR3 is CASSVAGVHPHEQYF. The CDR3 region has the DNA TGTGCCAGCAGTGTGGCGGGAGTACATCCCCACGAGCAGTACTTC.